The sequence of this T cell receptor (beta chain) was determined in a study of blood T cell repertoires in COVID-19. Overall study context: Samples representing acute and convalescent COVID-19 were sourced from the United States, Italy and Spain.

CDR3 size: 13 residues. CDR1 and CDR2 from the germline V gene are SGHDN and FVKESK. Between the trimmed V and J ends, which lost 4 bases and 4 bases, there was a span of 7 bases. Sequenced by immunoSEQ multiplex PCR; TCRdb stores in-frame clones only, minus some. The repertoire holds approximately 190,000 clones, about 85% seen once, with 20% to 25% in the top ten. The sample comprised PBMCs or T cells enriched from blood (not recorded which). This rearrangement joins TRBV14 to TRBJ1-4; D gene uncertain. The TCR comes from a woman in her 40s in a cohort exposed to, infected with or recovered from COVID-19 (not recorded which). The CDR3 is CASSPINNEKLFF. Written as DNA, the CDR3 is TGTGCCAGCAGCCCTATCAATAATGAAAAACTGTTTTTT.